The entry below describes one TCR beta chain. The antigen it binds to is not known. The missing CDR3 end, 3 residues past where the read stops, is filled in from the germline J gene. TCR beta CDR3 regions were amplified by multiplex PCR using the immunoSEQ assay from an average of around 1,200 ng genomic DNA per sample. The assay corrected primer bias using a complete synthetic TCR repertoire to establish an amplification baseline. The amplicons were sequenced on the Illumina platform. The source study handled its data this way. Sequence errors were corrected by clustering with frequency ratios and a modified nearest-neighbor algorithm, and the sequences were then analyzed in the immunoSEQ Analyzer using IMGT gene definitions. TCR richness and evenness were averaged over 20 rarefaction repeats at each rarefaction depth, excluding samples with fewer sequences than the depth. Relative abundances of V, D and J genes were compared between groups using Wilcoxon rank sum tests, with FDR correction applied. Blinded duplicates gave an intraclass correlation of around 96% for TCR richness and an average of roughly 76% across over 55 gene segments. TCRdb obtained this table from immuneACCESS and retained in-frame rearrangements with V and J assigned. These tables miss some clones; where compared with another copy, unresolved V genes account for less than half of the shortfall, and the remainder is unexplained. The DNA was the basis for D and trimming; V, J and clone size are from that table. This sample's table has entries for about 31,000 clones. About 3% of the sample is in the top ten clones.

Every participant had a single incident cervical HPV16 infection, and women with prevalent HPV16 infections were excluded. Cervical HPV DNA was detected with MY09/MY11 PCR, and genotyping was done by dot-blot hybridization. Approximately 15 mL of heparinized blood was centrifuged, after which the buffy coat was aliquoted, frozen at -30 degrees C, and then stored at -80 degrees C. Genomic DNA was extracted from buffy coat specimens using QIAGEN kits. The record originates from a study of T cells in women clearing cervical HPV infection (dated 2018 in TCRdb). About the full investigation: The cases were 20 to 25 women with histologically confirmed HPV16-related CIN3 or worse, and 2 of these cases were invasive cancers. The approximately 23 controls were women who cleared a single incident HPV16 infection within 12 months without developing precancer or cancer. Blood from cases was drawn at the visit where the lesion was first identified, while blood from controls was drawn once the infection was no longer detected. For cases, a median interval of about 150 days, with an interquartile range of 90 to 200 days, was observed between lesion detection and blood sampling. Since HLA typing was available for only a few women, HLA type could not be ruled out as a confounder. The exploratory proof-of-principle case-control study was nested within the Guanacaste HPV Natural History Study in Costa Rica and compared TCR repertoires across cervical HPV16 outcomes. Cases and controls were matched on age within five years and on year of sample collection. A median age of approximately 32 years was observed in cases versus 38 to 40 in controls, and no significant differences in baseline characteristics were found. The parent cohort enrolled around 9,800 women aged 18 or older in Guanacaste, Costa Rica, during about 1992 to 1994 and followed them for seven to eight years. Quality controls consisted of five blinded duplicates per group, for a total of 60 or so samples made up of approximately 50 participants and about ten replicates. The paper as a whole reports these results and caveats: Cases had lower TRBV6-7 relative abundance than controls (0.11% versus 0.16%; Bonferroni P = 0.0008). Cases were distinguished from controls with an estimated AUC of roughly 0.81 by random forest classifiers combining richness and V gene abundances. TCR repertoire richness was significantly higher in CIN3+ cases than in controls across sequencing depths, while evenness did not differ. Because of the cross-sectional design, the study could not determine whether the associations came before infection or resulted from infection, and neither effector/memory subsets nor HPV-specific T cells were isolated. Because the number of T cells in each sample was unknown, differences in richness could reflect differing T-cell content rather than repertoire biology.

The germline V gene supplies CDR1 SGHTA and CDR2 FQGNSA. After removal of 5 bases from V and 6 bases from J, the junction retains 4 bases not matched to a gene. The CDR3 covers 14 residues, taking in both the cysteine and the phenylalanine. The CDR3 was read in part: 33 bases, with the frame set at base 1. The rearranged segments are TRBV7-2 and TRBJ2-1; 10 bases in the junction line up with TRBD2. This TCR was sampled from a woman aged 18 to 69 with a cervical HPV16 infection that either progressed to CIN3+ or cleared (not recorded which). Sequencing was done on a sample of blood buffy coat. CDR3 protein: CASSQGLARNEQFF. Partial CDR3 DNA: TGTGCCAGCAGCCAGGGACTAGCGCGCAATGAG.